A single T cell receptor (beta chain) is shown here with its context. The data stem from a study of control samples from healthy donors and cancer patients. Unmatched junction bases numbered 13, after V lost 7 bases and J lost 9 bases. Germline V lookup: CDR1 SNHLY, CDR2 FYNNEI. The CDR3 contains 15 residues. Profiling relied on immunoSEQ multiplex PCR, and the TCRdb table lists in-frame clones only, not all of them. Here the sample spans some 70,000 clones, over 80% being singletons. This sequence was found in a man aged 60-69 years in good health. The sample consisted of blood. V usage is TRBV2 and J usage is TRBJ2-1; TRBD2 matches at 9 bases. CDR3 region: CASKGGGRAVSEQFF. CDR3 DNA sequence: TGTGCCAGCAAGGGTGGCGGGAGGGCCGTAAGTGAGCAGTTCTTC.